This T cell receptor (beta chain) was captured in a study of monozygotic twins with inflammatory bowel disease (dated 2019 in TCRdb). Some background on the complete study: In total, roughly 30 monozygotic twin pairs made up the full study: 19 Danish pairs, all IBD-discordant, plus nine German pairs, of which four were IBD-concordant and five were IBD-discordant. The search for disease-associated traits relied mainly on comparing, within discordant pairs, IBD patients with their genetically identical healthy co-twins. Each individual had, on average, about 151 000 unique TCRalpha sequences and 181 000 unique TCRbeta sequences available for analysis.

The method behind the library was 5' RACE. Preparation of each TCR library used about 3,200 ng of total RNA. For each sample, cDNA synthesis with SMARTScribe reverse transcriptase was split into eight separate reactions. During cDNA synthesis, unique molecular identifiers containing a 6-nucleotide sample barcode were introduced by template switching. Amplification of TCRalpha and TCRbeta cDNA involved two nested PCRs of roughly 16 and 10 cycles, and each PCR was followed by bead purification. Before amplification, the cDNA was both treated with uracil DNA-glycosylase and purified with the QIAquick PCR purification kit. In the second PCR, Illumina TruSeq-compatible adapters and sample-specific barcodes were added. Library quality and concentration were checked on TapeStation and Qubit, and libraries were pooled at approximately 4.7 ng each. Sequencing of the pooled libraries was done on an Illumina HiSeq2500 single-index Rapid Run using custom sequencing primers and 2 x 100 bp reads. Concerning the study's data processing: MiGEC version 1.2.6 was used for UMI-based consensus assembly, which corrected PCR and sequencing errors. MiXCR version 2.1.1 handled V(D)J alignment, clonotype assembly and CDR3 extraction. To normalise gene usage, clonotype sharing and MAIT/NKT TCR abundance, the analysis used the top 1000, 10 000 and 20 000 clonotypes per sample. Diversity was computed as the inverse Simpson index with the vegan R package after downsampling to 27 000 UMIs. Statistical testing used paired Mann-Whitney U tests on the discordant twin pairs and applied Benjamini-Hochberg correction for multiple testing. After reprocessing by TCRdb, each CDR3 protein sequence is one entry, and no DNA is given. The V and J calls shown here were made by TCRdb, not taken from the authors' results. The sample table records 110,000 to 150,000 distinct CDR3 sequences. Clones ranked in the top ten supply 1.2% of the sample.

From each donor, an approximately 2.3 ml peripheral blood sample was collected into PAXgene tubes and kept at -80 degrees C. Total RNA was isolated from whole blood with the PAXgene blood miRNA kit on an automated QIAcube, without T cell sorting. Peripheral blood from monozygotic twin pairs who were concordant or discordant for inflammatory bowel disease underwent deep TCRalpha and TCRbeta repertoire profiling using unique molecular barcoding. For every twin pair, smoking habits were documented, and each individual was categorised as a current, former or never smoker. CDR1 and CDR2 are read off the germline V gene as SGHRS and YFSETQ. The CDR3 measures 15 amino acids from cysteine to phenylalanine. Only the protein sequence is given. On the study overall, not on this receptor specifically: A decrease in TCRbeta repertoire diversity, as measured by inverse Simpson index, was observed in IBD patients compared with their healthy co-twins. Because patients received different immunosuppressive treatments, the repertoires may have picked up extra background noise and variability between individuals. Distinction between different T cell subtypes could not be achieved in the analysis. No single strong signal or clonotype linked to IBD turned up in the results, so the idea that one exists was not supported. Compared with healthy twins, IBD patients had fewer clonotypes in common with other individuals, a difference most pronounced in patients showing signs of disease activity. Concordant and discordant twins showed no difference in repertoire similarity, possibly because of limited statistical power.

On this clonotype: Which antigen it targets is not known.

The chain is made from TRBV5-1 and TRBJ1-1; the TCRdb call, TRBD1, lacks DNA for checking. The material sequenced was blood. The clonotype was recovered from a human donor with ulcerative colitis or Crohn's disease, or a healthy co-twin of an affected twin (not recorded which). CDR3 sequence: CASSLVTGKTAEAFF.